This TCR beta chain was found in a study of response to subunit inactivated influenza vaccine. Study results and limitations: The authors offered the suggestion that each seasonal influenza vaccination recruits few new T cells.

Germline values: CDR1 SGHRS, CDR2 YFSETQ. V trimming: 0 bases; J trimming: 9 bases; junction bases outside the gene matches: 8. The CDR3 totals 15 residues. TCRdb re-derived calls from the RT-PCR reads in MiXCR, one entry per CDR3 protein. The sample contains 450,000 to 700,000 distinct CDR3 sequences, 14% of which appear only once. In regard to this clonotype: Its antigen is not known.

This TCR was recovered from a man aged 50 or older who received an inactivated influenza vaccine. This rearrangement joins TRBV5-1 to TRBJ2-1, with 8 bases matching TRBD2. Sample: PBMCs from blood, taken less than 13 days after vaccination. The CDR3 is CASSLEGSGSSEQFF. The DNA for the CDR3 is TGCGCCAGCAGCTTGGAAGGCAGCGGGAGTTCTGAGCAGTTCTTC.